The rows below give T cell receptor beta chains drawn from one sample of a study of T cells in localized non-small cell lung cancer. Profiled with immunoSEQ multiplex PCR; TCRdb holds only in-frame clones, not every one. The sample contains fewer than 100,000 clones, roughly 90% of which appear only once. The source material was peripheral blood, sampled before any cancer treatment. All receptors derive from a man aged 35 to 70 with stage I squamous cell lung carcinoma. Both conserved end residues are part of each CDR3. D genes are given only for firm matches. Expanded clones are given a class, and other clones once, few, many or no size at all.

V: TRBV30; size: once; J: TRBJ1-1; D: .; DNA: TGTGCTTCAACTGTCTGGGGGGGCACTGAAGCTTTCTTT; CDR3: CASTVWGGTEAFF
V: TRBV6-1; size: .; J: TRBJ1-1; D: .; DNA: TGTGCCAGCAGTGGGGATACACGGAGAAGCACTGAAGCTTTCTTT; CDR3: CASSGDTRRSTEAFF
V: TRBV7-7; size: .; J: TRBJ2-2; D: .; DNA: TGTGCCAGCAGCCCAGGACAGTCCACCGGGGAGCTGTTTTTT; CDR3: CASSPGQSTGELFF
V: TRBV2; size: many; J: TRBJ1-4; D: TRBD1; DNA: TGTGCCGTTCAGGGGGCAGGGGAAAAACTGTTTTTT; CDR3: CAVQGAGEKLFF
V: TRBV29-1; size: few; J: TRBJ2-1; D: .; DNA: TGCAGCGTTGAACTAGCGAGCTCCTACAATGAGCAGTTCTTC; CDR3: CSVELASSYNEQFF
V: TRBV7-8; size: .; J: TRBJ2-7; D: .; DNA: TGTGCCAGCAGCTTAGATTGGGGGCAGTACGAGCAGTACTTC; CDR3: CASSLDWGQYEQYF
V: TRBV6-1; size: .; J: TRBJ1-6; D: .; DNA: TGTGCCAGCAGTGACAACCCGGCAAATAATTCACCCCTCCACTTT; CDR3: CASSDNPANNSPLHF
V: TRBV6-5; size: .; J: TRBJ1-3; D: .; DNA: TGTGCCAGCAGTTACGACCCCCAGTCTGGAAACACCATATATTTT; CDR3: CASSYDPQSGNTIYF
V: TRBV6-5; size: .; J: TRBJ1-3; D: .; DNA: TGTGCCAGCAGCGAGTACAGCTCTGGAAACACCATATATTTT; CDR3: CASSEYSSGNTIYF
V: TRBV5-1; size: .; J: TRBJ1-5; D: TRBD1; DNA: TGCGCCAGCAGCTTGGGACAGGGTAACAATCAGCCCCAGCATTTT; CDR3: CASSLGQGNNQPQHF
V: TRBV5-1; size: .; J: TRBJ1-3; D: TRBD1; DNA: TGCGCCAGCAGCGGGGGGACAGTCTCTGGAAACACCATATATTTT; CDR3: CASSGGTVSGNTIYF
V: TRBV6-5; size: .; J: TRBJ1-6; D: .; DNA: TGTGCCAGCGGTAAACCTAATGGGTCACCCCTCCACTTT; CDR3: CASGKPNGSPLHF
V: TRBV6-5; size: .; J: TRBJ1-5; D: .; DNA: TGTGCCAGCATAGGGAGGGAATTAGGCAATCAGCCCCAGCATTTT; CDR3: CASIGRELGNQPQHF
V: TRBV6-1; size: .; J: TRBJ2-1; D: .; DNA: TGTGCCAGCAGCGTTACAGGGATTGAGCAGTTCTTC; CDR3: CASSVTGIEQFF
V: TRBV28; size: .; J: TRBJ2-1; D: .; DNA: TGTGCCAGCATTGGGGGAGGTGGCAGGGGAAGAGGTGAGCAGTTCTTC; CDR3: CASIGGGGRGRGEQFF